These 8 T cell receptor beta chains came from one sample sequenced in a study of T cells after yellow fever vaccination. TCRdb re-derived calls from the 5' RACE reads in MiXCR, one entry per CDR3 protein. The sample comprises fewer than 350,000 distinct CDR3 sequences, 8.7% of which are singletons, and more than 15% rests with the top ten. Material: PBMCs, obtained on the day of the first yellow fever vaccination. These receptors originate from a young man who received the YFV17D yellow fever vaccine.

This clonotype was observed many times. The rearrangement joins TRBV7-2 to TRBJ1-1; TRBD1 agrees at 12 bases. The CDR3 sequence is 14 residues long. J lost 11 bases, V lost 2 bases, and 6 bases had no gene match. The germline gives CDR1 SGHTA, CDR2 FQGNSA. Here the CDR3 DNA reads TGTGCCAGCAGCTTACCCGGGACAGGGGGCCGCGCTTTCTTT. Translating it yields CASSLPGTGGRAFF.

This clonotype was found a few times. The V call is TRBV4-3, the J call TRBJ1-1; 8 bases align to TRBD1. The CDR3 covers 15 residues. Germline V lookup: CDR1 LGHNA, CDR2 YSLEER. V gave up 0 bases and J gave up 7 bases; unmatched junction bases: 7. Here the CDR3 DNA reads TGCGCCAGCAGCCAAGATCTGGACAGGGCAGGTGAAGCTTTCTTT. Protein sequence: CASSQDLDRAGEAFF.

The V call is TRBV5-1, the J call TRBJ2-1; 10 bases are a match to TRBD2. CDR3 length: 17 amino acids. Germline assignment: CDR1 SGHRS and CDR2 YFSETQ. The junction had 10 bases not matched to a gene; V was cut back by 0 bases and J by 7 bases. This chain's CDR3 is CASSLGLSGGIGNEQFF. CDR3 sequence (DNA): TGCGCCAGCAGCTTGGGTCTTAGCGGGGGGATTGGAAATGAGCAGTTCTTC.

Only a few counts were recorded for this clonotype. The chain combines TRBV5-5 with TRBJ2-7; 8 positions match TRBD1. Germline-derived CDR1 and CDR2 are SGHKS and YYEKEE (reference sequence). The CDR3 has 15 amino acids. The V and J ends lost 0 bases and 2 bases, in that order; junction bases with no gene match: 4. CDR3 sequence (DNA): TGTGCCAGCAGCTTGGGGACAGGGACCCCCTACGAGCAGTACGTC. It translates to CASSLGTGTPYEQYV.

The chain employs TRBV5-1 and TRBJ1-6; the D is unclear. Looked up from germline, CDR1 is SGHRS and CDR2 is YFSETQ. V lost 0 bases to trimming and J lost 9 bases, with 10 bases between them. The CDR3 consists of 14 residues. The CDR3 reads CASSLDWETSPLHF. The DNA of the CDR3 is TGCGCCAGCAGCTTGGACTGGGAGACTTCACCCCTCCACTTT.

The gene calls are TRBV4-2 and TRBJ2-2; D remains ambiguous. The CDR3 covers 14 residues. Germline CDR1 is LGHNA and CDR2 is YNFKEQ. The V end was cut by 4 bases, the J end by 5 bases, with 11 bases between. CDR3 in DNA: TGTGCCAGCAGCCCGCAACCCGGTACCGGGGAGCTGTTTTTT. Encoded protein: CASSPQPGTGELFF.

This clonotype appeared a few times. In DNA form, the CDR3 reads TGTGCCAGCAGTACCGGACTAGCGGGGTACGAGCAGTACGTC. This encodes CASSTGLAGYEQYV. This chain uses TRBV6-2 or TRBV6-3 with TRBJ2-7; 12 bases line up with TRBD2. The CDR3 runs to 14 residues. J lost 4 bases, V lost 5 bases, and 3 bases had no gene match. Germline V gene data show CDR1 as MNHEY and CDR2 as SVGEGT.

The chain has TRBV11-2 and TRBJ2-5; 11 bases line up with TRBD2. V lost 5 bases and J lost 5; bases outside the gene matches: 16. In germline, CDR1 is SGHAT, CDR2 FQNNGV. This CDR3 contains 18 residues. The chain's CDR3 is CASSPKGVSGGAYETQYF. The CDR3 DNA reads TGTGCCAGCAGCCCCAAAGGAGTTAGCGGGGGGGCCTACGAGACCCAGTACTTC.